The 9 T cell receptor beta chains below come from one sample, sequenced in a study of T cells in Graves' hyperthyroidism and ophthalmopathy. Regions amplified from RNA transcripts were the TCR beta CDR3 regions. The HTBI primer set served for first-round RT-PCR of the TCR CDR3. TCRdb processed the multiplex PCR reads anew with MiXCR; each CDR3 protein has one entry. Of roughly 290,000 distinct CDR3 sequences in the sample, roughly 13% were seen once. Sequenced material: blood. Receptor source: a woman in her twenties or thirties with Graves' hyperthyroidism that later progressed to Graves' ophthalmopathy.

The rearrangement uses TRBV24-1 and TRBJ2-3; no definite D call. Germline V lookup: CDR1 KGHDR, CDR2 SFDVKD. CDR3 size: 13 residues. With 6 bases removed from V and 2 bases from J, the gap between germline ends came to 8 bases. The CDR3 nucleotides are TGTGCCACCAGTAGTCAGTTCACAGATACGCAGTATTTT. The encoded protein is CATSSQFTDTQYF.

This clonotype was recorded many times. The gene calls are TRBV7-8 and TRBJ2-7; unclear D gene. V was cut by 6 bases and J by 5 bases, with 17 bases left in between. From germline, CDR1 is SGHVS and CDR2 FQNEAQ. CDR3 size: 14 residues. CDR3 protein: CASSKTGQLNEQYF. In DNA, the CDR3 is TGTGCCAGCAGTAAGACGGGCCAACTAAACGAGCAGTACTTC. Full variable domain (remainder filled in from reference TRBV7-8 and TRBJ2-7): GAGVSQSPRYKVAKRGQDVALRCDPISGHVSLFWYQQALGQGPEFLTYFQNEAQLDKSGLPSDRFFAERPEGSVSTLKIQRTQQEDSAVYLCASSKTGQLNEQYFGPGTRLTVT.

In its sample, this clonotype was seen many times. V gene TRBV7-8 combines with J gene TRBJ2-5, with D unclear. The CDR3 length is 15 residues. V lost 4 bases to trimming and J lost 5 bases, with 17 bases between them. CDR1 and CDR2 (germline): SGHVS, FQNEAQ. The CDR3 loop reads CASSSNVGPVETQYF. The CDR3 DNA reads TGTGCCAGCAGCTCCAACGTAGGGCCCGTGGAGACCCAGTACTTC.

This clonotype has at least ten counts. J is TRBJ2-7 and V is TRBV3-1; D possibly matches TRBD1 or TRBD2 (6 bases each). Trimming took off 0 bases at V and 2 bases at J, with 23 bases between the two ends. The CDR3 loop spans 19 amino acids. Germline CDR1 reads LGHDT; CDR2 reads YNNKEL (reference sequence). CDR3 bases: TGTGCCAGCAGCCAAGATCCTCTCTGGGGGGCAGCGGAGACCTACGAGCAGTACTTC. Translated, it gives CASSQDPLWGAAETYEQYF.

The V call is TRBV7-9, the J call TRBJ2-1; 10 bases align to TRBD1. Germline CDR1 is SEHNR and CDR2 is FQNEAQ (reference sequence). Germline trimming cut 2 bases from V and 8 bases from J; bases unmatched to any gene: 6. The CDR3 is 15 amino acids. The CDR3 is CASSLYRDRGDEQFF. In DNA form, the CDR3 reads TGTGCCAGCAGCTTATATCGGGACAGGGGCGATGAGCAGTTCTTC.

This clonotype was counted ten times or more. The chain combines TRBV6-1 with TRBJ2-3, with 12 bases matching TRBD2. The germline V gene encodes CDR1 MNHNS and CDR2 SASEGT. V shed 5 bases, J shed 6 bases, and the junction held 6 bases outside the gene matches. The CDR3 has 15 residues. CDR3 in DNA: TGTGCCAGCAGTAGACTAGCGGGAGATTGGGATACGCAGTATTTT. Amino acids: CASSRLAGDWDTQYF.

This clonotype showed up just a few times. CDR3 region: CASSPDRVSYEQYF. DNA of the CDR3: TGTGCCAGCAGCCCCGACAGGGTAAGCTACGAGCAGTACTTC. The chain links TRBV7-2 to TRBJ2-7; 7 bases agree with TRBD1. V trimming: 5 bases; J trimming: 3 bases; junction bases outside the gene matches: 7. Germline-derived CDR1 and CDR2 are SGHTA and FQGNSA. The CDR3 loop spans 14 amino acids. The full variable domain, with the rest looked up from reference TRBV7-2 and TRBJ2-7, is GAGVSQSPSNKVTEKGKDVELRCDPISGHTALYWYRQSLGQGLEFLIYFQGNSAPDKSGLPSDRFSAERTGGSVSTLTIQRTQQEDSAVYLCASSPDRVSYEQYFGPGTRLTVT.

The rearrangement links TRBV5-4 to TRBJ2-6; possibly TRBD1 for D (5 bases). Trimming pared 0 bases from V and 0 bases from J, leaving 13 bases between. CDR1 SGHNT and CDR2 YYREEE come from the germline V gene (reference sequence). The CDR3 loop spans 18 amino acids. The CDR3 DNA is TGTGCCAGCAGCTTGGAGCCGACAGCCAGCTCTGGGGCCAACGTCCTGACTTTC. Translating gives CASSLEPTASSGANVLTF.

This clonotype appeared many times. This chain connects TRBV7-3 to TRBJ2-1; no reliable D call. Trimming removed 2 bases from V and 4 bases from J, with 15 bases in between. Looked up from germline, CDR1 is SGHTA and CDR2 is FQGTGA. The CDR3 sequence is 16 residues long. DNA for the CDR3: TGTGCCAGCAGCTTAGGGGTCGTCGCCCCTTACAATGAGCAGTTCTTC. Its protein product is CASSLGVVAPYNEQFF.